These T cell receptor beta chains were read from a single sample in a study of blood T cell repertoires in COVID-19. Libraries were prepared by immunoSEQ multiplex PCR; TCRdb keeps only in-frame clonotypes and omits some of them. There are approximately 200,000 clones in the sample; about 81% occur only once, and about 9.3% lies in the top ten. The sequenced sample consisted of PBMCs or T cells enriched from blood (not recorded which). The receptor set was obtained from a man aged 35-49 years who had recovered from COVID-19. Each CDR3 is given with its conserved first and last residue.

v_call: TRBV5-5; cdr3_aa: CASRLQRGGITSSYNSPLHF
v_call: TRBV27; cdr3_aa: CASSVGLARTDTQYF
v_call: TRBV7-8; cdr3_aa: CASSWSRWGRGEKLFF
v_call: TRBV7-2; cdr3_aa: CASSWRRQGYGYTF
v_call: TRBV4-1; cdr3_aa: CASSQEAGQLGAGELFF
v_call: TRBV9; cdr3_aa: CASTTSGIGSGTGELFF
v_call: TRBV2; cdr3_aa: CASNLQGKQYF
v_call: TRBV6-5; cdr3_aa: CASSTGGRGNYGYTF
v_call: TRBV12-3/TRBV12-4; cdr3_aa: CASSDRVAGEAFF
v_call: TRBV2; cdr3_aa: CASGTGIEGNQPQHF
v_call: TRBV18; cdr3_aa: CASSPPGQGYAFF
v_call: TRBV14; cdr3_aa: CASSQDSRRVGGYTF
v_call: TRBV7-9; cdr3_aa: CASSLLRLAPTDTQYF
v_call: TRBV5-1; cdr3_aa: CASSTGQGSFANTGELFF
v_call: TRBV9; cdr3_aa: CASSETTGSSGNTIYF
v_call: TRBV7-9; cdr3_aa: CASGFSSGRWETQYF
v_call: TRBV19; cdr3_aa: CASRDSNAWGNSPLHF
v_call: TRBV9; cdr3_aa: CASSASPDLPHNEQFF
v_call: TRBV29-1; cdr3_aa: CSVDRGLSYGYTF
v_call: TRBV19; cdr3_aa: CASSRTGGAPGANVLTF
v_call: TRBV5-6; cdr3_aa: CASSLGDTNYGYTF
v_call: TRBV5-6; cdr3_aa: CASNPTGSFLETQYF
v_call: TRBV30; cdr3_aa: CAWSLGVYSGNTIYF
v_call: TRBV18; cdr3_aa: CASSPRTGEYNSPLHF
v_call: TRBV12-3/TRBV12-4; cdr3_aa: CASSPGGQETQYF
v_call: TRBV24-1; cdr3_aa: CATNSGDTNQPQHF
v_call: TRBV5-1; cdr3_aa: CASSSDRAYEQFF
v_call: TRBV7-9; cdr3_aa: CASSLGAATEAFF
v_call: TRBV2; cdr3_aa: CARLGAANTGELFF
v_call: TRBV6-2/TRBV6-3; cdr3_aa: CASSYSSHYGYTF
v_call: TRBV18; cdr3_aa: CASSPGKDEQYF
v_call: TRBV28; cdr3_aa: CASNSGGLRYTF
v_call: TRBV19; cdr3_aa: CASSPLNRAETQYF
v_call: TRBV10-3; cdr3_aa: CAISGRHNSGANVLTF
v_call: TRBV11-2; cdr3_aa: CASRLAGGDTQYF
v_call: TRBV10-1; cdr3_aa: CASSDNSLNTGELFF
v_call: TRBV7-9; cdr3_aa: CASSLNRGLDGYTF
v_call: TRBV3-1/TRBV3-2; cdr3_aa: CASSPWTSSGTGELFF
v_call: TRBV19; cdr3_aa: CASGTDLNEQFF
v_call: TRBV27; cdr3_aa: CASREGGNQPQHF
v_call: TRBV13; cdr3_aa: CASSLGGTAYNEQFF
v_call: TRBV3-1/TRBV3-2; cdr3_aa: CASSRTEVGGNTIYF
v_call: TRBV19; cdr3_aa: CASRPQRELDNEQFF
v_call: TRBV4-1; cdr3_aa: CASSQGDRDGRQPQHF
v_call: TRBV5-1; cdr3_aa: CASSTGQAQYGYTF